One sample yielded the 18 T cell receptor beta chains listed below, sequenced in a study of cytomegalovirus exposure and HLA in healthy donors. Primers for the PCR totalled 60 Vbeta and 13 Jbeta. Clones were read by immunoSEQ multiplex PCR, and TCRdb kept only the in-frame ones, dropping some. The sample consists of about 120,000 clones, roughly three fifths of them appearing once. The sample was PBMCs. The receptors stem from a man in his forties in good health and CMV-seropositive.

This CDR3 reads CASSITGFRAGELFF. The CDR3 coding sequence is TGTGCCAGTAGTATTACAGGGTTTAGGGCCGGGGAGCTGTTTTTT. The genes are TRBV19 and TRBJ2-2, with D tentatively TRBD1 (6 bases). This CDR3 contains 15 residues. CDR1 and CDR2 (germline): LNHDA, SQIVND (reference sequence). The V end lost 3 bases, the J end lost 6 bases, and 14 bases lay between the germline ends.

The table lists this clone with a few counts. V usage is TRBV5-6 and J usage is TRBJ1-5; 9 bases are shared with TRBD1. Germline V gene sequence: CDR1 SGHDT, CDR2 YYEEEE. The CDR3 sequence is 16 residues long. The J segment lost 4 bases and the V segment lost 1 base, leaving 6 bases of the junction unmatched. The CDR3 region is CASSLQGQGGNQPQHF. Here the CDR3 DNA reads TGTGCCAGCAGCTTGCAGGGACAGGGTGGGAATCAGCCCCAGCATTTT. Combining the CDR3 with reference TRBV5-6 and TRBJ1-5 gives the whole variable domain DAGVTQSPTHLIKTRGQQVTLRCSPKSGHDTVSWYQQALGQGPQFIFQYYEEEERQRGNFPDRFSGHQFPNYSSELNVNALLLGDSALYLCASSLQGQGGNQPQHFGDGTRLSIL.

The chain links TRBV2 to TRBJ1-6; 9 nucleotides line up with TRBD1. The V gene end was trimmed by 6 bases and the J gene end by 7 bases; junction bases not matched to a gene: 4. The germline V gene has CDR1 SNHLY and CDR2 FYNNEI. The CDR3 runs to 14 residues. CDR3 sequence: CASSFGQGNSPLHF. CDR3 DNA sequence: TGTGCCAGCAGCTTTGGACAGGGGAATTCACCCCTCCACTTT.

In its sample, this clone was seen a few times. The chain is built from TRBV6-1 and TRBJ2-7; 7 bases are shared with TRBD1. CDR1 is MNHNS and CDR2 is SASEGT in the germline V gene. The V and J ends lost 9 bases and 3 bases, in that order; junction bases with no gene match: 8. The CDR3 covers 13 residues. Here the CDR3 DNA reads TGTGCCAGTACCCCAGGGGGACGCTACGAGCAGTACTTC. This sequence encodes CASTPGGRYEQYF.

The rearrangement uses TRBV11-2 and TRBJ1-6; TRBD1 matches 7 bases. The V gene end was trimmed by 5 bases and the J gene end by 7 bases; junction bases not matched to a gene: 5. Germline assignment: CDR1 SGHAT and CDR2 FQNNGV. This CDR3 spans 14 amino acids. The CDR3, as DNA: TGTGCCAGCAGCCGAGGACAGGAGAATTCACCCCTCCACTTT. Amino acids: CASSRGQENSPLHF. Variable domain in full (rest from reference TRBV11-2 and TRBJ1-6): EAGVAQSPRYKIIEKRQSVAFWCNPISGHATLYWYQQILGQGPKLLIQFQNNGVVDDSQLPKDRFSAERLKGVDSTLKIQPAKLEDSAVYLCASSRGQENSPLHFGNGTRLTVT.

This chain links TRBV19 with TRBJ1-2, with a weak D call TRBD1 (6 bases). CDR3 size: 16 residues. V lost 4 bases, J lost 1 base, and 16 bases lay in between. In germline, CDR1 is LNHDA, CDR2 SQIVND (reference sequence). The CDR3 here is CASSNRRTDDNYGYTF. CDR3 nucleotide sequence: TGTGCCAGTAGTAACAGAAGGACAGACGATAACTATGGCTACACCTTC. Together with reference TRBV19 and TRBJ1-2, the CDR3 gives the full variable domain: DGGITQSPKYLFRKEGQNVTLSCEQNLNHDAMYWYRQDPGQGLRLIYYSQIVNDFQKGDIAEGYSVSREKKESFPLTVTSAQKNPTAFYLCASSNRRTDDNYGYTFGSGTRLTVV.

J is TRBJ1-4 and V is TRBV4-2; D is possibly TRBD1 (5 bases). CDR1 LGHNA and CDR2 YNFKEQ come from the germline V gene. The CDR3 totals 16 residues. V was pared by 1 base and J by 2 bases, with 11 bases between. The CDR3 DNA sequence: TGTGCCAGCAGCCAAGCCCGGGGGAGTACTAATGAAAAACTGTTTTTT. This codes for CASSQARGSTNEKLFF.

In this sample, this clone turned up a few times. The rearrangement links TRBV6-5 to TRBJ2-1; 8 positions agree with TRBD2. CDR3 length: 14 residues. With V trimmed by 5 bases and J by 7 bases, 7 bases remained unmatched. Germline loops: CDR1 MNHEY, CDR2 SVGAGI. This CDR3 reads CASSPVASGNEQFF. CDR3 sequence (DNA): TGTGCCAGCAGTCCGGTCGCTAGCGGGAATGAGCAGTTCTTC.

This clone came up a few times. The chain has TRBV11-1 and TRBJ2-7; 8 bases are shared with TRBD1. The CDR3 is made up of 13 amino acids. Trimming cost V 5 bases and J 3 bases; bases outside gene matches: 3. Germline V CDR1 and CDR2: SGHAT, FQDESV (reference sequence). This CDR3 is CASSPTGDYEQYF. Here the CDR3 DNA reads TGTGCCAGCAGCCCGACAGGGGACTACGAGCAGTACTTC.

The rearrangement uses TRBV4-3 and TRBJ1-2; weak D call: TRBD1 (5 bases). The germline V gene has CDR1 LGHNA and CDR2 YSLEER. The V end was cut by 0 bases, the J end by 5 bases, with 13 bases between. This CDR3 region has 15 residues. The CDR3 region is CASSQDSRKGYGYTF. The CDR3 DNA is TGCGCCAGCAGCCAAGATTCCCGTAAGGGGTATGGCTACACCTTC.

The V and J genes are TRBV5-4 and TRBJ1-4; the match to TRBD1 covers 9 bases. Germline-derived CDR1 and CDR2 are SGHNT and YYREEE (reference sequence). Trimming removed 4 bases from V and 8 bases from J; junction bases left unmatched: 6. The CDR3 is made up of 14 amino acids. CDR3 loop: CASSIQGATEKLFF. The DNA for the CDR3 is TGTGCCAGCAGCATACAGGGGGCGACGGAAAAACTGTTTTTT. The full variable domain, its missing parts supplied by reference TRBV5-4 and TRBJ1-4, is ETGVTQSPTHLIKTRGQQVTLRCSSQSGHNTVSWYQQALGQGPQFIFQYYREEENGRGNFPPRFSGLQFPNYSSELNVNALELDDSALYLCASSIQGATEKLFFGSGTQLSVL.

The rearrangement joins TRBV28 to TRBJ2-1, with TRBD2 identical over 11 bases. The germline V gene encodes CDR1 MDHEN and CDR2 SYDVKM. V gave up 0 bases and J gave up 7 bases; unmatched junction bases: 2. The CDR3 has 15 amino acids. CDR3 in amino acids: CASSLWASGGNEQFF. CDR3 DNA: TGTGCCAGCAGTTTATGGGCTAGCGGGGGGAATGAGCAGTTCTTC.

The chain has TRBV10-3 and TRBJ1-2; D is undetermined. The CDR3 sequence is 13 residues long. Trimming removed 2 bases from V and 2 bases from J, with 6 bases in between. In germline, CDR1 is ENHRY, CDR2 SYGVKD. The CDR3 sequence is CAISEAVNYGYTF. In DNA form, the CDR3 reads TGTGCCATCAGTGAGGCAGTGAACTATGGCTACACCTTC.

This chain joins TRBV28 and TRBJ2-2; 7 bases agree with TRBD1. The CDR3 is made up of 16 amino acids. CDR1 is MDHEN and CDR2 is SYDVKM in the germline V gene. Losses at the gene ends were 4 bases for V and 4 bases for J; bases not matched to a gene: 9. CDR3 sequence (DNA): TGTGCCAGCAGTTCCACAGGGGTCGCGGGCACCGGGGAGCTGTTTTTT. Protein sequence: CASSSTGVAGTGELFF. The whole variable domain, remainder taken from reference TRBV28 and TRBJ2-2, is DVKVTQSSRYLVKRTGEKVFLECVQDMDHENMFWYRQDPGLGLRLIYFSYDVKMKEKGDIPEGYSVSREKKERFSLILESASTNQTSMYLCASSSTGVAGTGELFFGEGSRLTVL.

The CDR3 loop is CASSQGTKSGELFF. The CDR3 DNA reads as TGTGCCAGCTCACAAGGGACTAAATCCGGGGAGCTGTTTTTT. This rearrangement joins TRBV18 to TRBJ2-2; 7 bases map to TRBD2. The germline V gene encodes CDR1 KGHSH and CDR2 LQKENI. Losses at the gene ends were 4 bases for V and 6 bases for J; bases not matched to a gene: 5. CDR3 length equals 14 residues.

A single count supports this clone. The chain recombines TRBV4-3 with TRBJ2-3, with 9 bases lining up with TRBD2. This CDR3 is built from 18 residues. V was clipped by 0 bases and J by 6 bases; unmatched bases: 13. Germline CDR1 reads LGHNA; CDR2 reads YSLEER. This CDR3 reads CASSQDPIAGVGHDTQYF. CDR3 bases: TGCGCCAGCAGCCAAGACCCCATAGCGGGAGTTGGGCACGATACGCAGTATTTT.

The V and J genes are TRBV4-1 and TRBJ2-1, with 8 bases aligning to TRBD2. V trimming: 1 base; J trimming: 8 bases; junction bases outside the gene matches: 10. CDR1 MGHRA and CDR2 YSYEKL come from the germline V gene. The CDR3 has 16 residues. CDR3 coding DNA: TGCGCCAGCAGCCAAGTTGGCAAGCGGGGGCTGGATGAGCAGTTCTTC. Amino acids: CASSQVGKRGLDEQFF.

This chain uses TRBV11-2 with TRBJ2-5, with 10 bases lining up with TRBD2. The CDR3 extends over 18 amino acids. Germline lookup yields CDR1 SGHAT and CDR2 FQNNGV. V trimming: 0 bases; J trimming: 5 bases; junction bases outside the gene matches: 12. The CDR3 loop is CASSLEGLAGVTRETQYF. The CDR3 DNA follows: TGTGCCAGCAGCTTAGAGGGGCTAGCGGGAGTAACGCGGGAGACCCAGTACTTC.